Below are 2 T cell receptor beta chains sequenced from a single sample in a study of T cells in Graves' hyperthyroidism and ophthalmopathy. Amplified TCR beta CDR3 regions came from RNA transcripts. HTBI primers were the set used in a first-round RT-PCR of the TCR CDR3. TCRdb reprocessed the multiplex PCR reads via MiXCR and lists one record per CDR3 protein. The sample carries about 600,000 distinct CDR3 sequences, more than 13% recorded once. Material: blood. Source of these receptors: a woman aged 18-29 years with Graves' ophthalmopathy.

The gene calls are TRBV13 and TRBJ1-1; 9 bases are shared with TRBD1. Per germline, CDR1 PRHDT and CDR2 FYEKMQ (reference sequence). The trim removed 3 bases at V and 4 bases at J, leaving 6 bases unmatched. CDR3 length equals 15 residues. Here the CDR3 DNA reads TGTGCCAGCAGCTTTGGGACAGGGAGATTCACTGAAGCTTTCTTT. Translation: CASSFGTGRFTEAFF. Based on the CDR3 plus reference TRBV13 and TRBJ1-1, the full variable domain is AAGVIQSPRHLIKEKRETATLKCYPIPRHDTVYWYQQGPGQDPQFLISFYEKMQSDKGSIPDRFSAQQFSDYHSELNMSSLELGDSALYFCASSFGTGRFTEAFFGQGTRLTVV.

This clonotype was seen at least ten times. CDR3 residues: CASSQGLAGPYEQYF. The CDR3, as DNA: TGTGCCAGCAGTCAGGGACTAGCGGGGCCCTACGAGCAGTACTTC. V usage is TRBV7-2 and J usage is TRBJ2-7, with 13 bases that match TRBD2. CDR3 length: 15 residues. The junction had 4 bases not matched to a gene; V was cut back by 6 bases and J by 2 bases. Germline values: CDR1 SGHTA, CDR2 FQGNSA.